One and the same sample provided the 17 T cell receptor beta chains below, sequenced in a study of blood T cell repertoires in COVID-19. The data were produced by immunoSEQ multiplex PCR, yet TCRdb's version contains in-frame clones alone and is incomplete. This table holds about 250,000 clones, 65% to 90% found once. Sequences were obtained from PBMCs or T cells enriched from blood (not recorded which). The source of these receptors is a man aged 35 to 55 who had recovered from COVID-19.

This clone was seen more than once but under ten times. The rearrangement uses TRBV19 and TRBJ2-1; 11 nucleotides align to TRBD1. Trimming cost V 9 bases and J 7 bases; bases outside gene matches: 5. This CDR3 has 13 residues. Germline V gene lookup returns CDR1 LNHDA and CDR2 SQIVND (reference sequence). The CDR3 bases are TGTGCCAGCCGGGACAGGGGGTATAATGAGCAGTTCTTC. Its translation is CASRDRGYNEQFF. Full variable domain (missing parts from reference TRBV19 and TRBJ2-1): DGGITQSPKYLFRKEGQNVTLSCEQNLNHDAMYWYRQDPGQGLRLIYYSQIVNDFQKGDIAEGYSVSREKKESFPLTVTSAQKNPTAFYLCASRDRGYNEQFFGPGTRLTVL.

The CDR3 DNA sequence: TGTGCCAGCAGCGATGGACAGGGGTCGTATCAGCCCCAGCATTTT. It yields the protein CASSDGQGSYQPQHF. The V and J genes are TRBV7-9 and TRBJ1-5; 9 nucleotides match TRBD1. CDR1 is SEHNR, CDR2 FQNEAQ, per germline (reference sequence). The length of the CDR3 is 15 residues. V gave up 5 bases and J gave up 5 bases; unmatched junction bases: 7.

This clone was observed a few times. V and J are TRBV24-1 and TRBJ2-1; D might be TRBD1 (6 bases). V lost 4 bases and J lost 2, with 14 bases in between. The CDR3 spans 16 residues. CDR1 is KGHDR and CDR2 is SFDVKD in the germline V gene. For the CDR3, the DNA is TGTGCCACCAGTGAGGACCGTTGGGGGCCCTACAATGAGCAGTTCTTC. Protein product: CATSEDRWGPYNEQFF.

The chain has TRBV10-3 and TRBJ2-1, with 10 bases aligning to TRBD2. The CDR3 contains 15 residues. Looked up from germline, CDR1 is ENHRY and CDR2 is SYGVKD. V was clipped by 7 bases and J by 1 base; unmatched bases: 4. The CDR3 is CAIKLAGGSYNEQFF. CDR3 nucleotides: TGTGCCATCAAATTAGCGGGAGGTTCCTACAATGAGCAGTTCTTC.

This chain connects TRBV28 to TRBJ2-3; D unclear. With 3 bases removed from V and 2 bases from J, the gap between germline ends came to 12 bases. This CDR3 spans 15 amino acids. Germline V gives CDR1 MDHEN, CDR2 SYDVKM. CDR3 in amino acids: CASSLGYPTTDTQYF. The CDR3 DNA is TGTGCCAGCAGTTTGGGCTACCCAACCACAGATACGCAGTATTTT.

The CDR3 region is CASRAKSSYNEQFF. CDR3 coding DNA: TGTGCCAGCAGAGCGAAGAGCTCCTACAATGAGCAGTTCTTC. This rearrangement joins TRBV28 to TRBJ2-1, with D unresolved. The CDR3 covers 14 residues. Trimming removed 6 bases from V and 0 bases from J, with 9 bases in between. The germline V gene has CDR1 MDHEN and CDR2 SYDVKM. The variable domain in full, completed from reference TRBV28 and TRBJ2-1, reads DVKVTQSSRYLVKRTGEKVFLECVQDMDHENMFWYRQDPGLGLRLIYFSYDVKMKEKGDIPEGYSVSREKKERFSLILESASTNQTSMYLCASRAKSSYNEQFFGPGTRLTVL.

The V call is TRBV7-9, the J call TRBJ1-2, with 10 nucleotides matching TRBD1. This CDR3 is 15 amino acids long. V lost 4 bases, J lost 2 bases, and 4 bases stayed unmatched. CDR1 is SEHNR and CDR2 is FQNEAQ in the germline V gene (reference sequence). The chain's CDR3 is CASSSGQGVNYGYTF. Written as DNA, the CDR3 is TGTGCCAGCAGCTCCGGACAGGGGGTAAACTATGGCTACACCTTC.

This clone was picked up a small number of times. The chain combines TRBV2 with TRBJ1-1; 10 bases agree with TRBD1. The CDR3 sequence is 16 residues long. CDR1 is SNHLY, CDR2 FYNNEI, per germline. V trimming: 7 bases; J trimming: 4 bases; junction bases outside the gene matches: 12. The CDR3 DNA sequence: TGTGCCAGCAAACCCGACAGGGGGCTATTTAGCACTGAAGCTTTCTTT. It codes for CASKPDRGLFSTEAFF.

This chain joins TRBV19 and TRBJ2-7; maybe TRBD1 (6 bases). Germline V lookup: CDR1 LNHDA, CDR2 SQIVND (reference sequence). The CDR3 has 14 amino acids. V lost 6 bases to trimming and J lost 3 bases, with 15 bases between them. The CDR3 DNA reads as TGTGCCAGTAGCTCGGAAACGGACAGCTACGAGCAGTACTTC. Its protein is CASSSETDSYEQYF.

The CDR3 spells CASSELTGELFF. DNA for the CDR3: TGTGCCAGCAGTGAACTCACCGGGGAGCTGTTTTTT. V and J are TRBV2 and TRBJ2-2; D not certain. Per the germline V gene, CDR1 is SNHLY and CDR2 is FYNNEI. There are 12 residues in the CDR3. With 2 bases removed from V and 4 bases from J, the gap between germline ends came to 2 bases. Using reference TRBV2 and TRBJ2-2 for the parts outside the CDR3, the full variable domain is EPEVTQTPSHQVTQMGQEVILRCVPISNHLYFYWYRQILGQKVEFLVSFYNNEISEKSEIFDDQFSVERPDGSNFTLKIRSTKLEDSAMYFCASSELTGELFFGEGSRLTVL.

This clone has only one observation. This rearrangement joins TRBV18 to TRBJ1-2; D is perhaps TRBD1 (5 bases). With 6 bases removed from V and 5 bases from J, the gap between germline ends came to 16 bases. CDR1 is KGHSH and CDR2 is LQKENI in the germline V gene. The CDR3 extends over 14 amino acids. The CDR3 DNA is TGTGCCAGCTCCCTGGGGGGGGAGATTTATGGCTACACCTTC. As protein: CASSLGGEIYGYTF. Full variable domain (missing parts from reference TRBV18 and TRBJ1-2): NAGVMQNPRHLVRRRGQEARLRCSPMKGHSHVYWYRQLPEEGLKFMVYLQKENIIDESGMPKERFSAEFPKEGPSILRIQQVVRGDSAAYFCASSLGGEIYGYTFGSGTRLTVV.

The rearrangement uses TRBV5-1 and TRBJ2-3, with 7 bases fitting TRBD1. After removal of 1 base from V and 6 bases from J, the junction contained 5 bases not matched to a gene. Germline CDR1 reads SGHRS; CDR2 reads YFSETQ. The CDR3 consists of 14 residues. CDR3 in DNA: TGCGCCAGCAGCTTGAGCAGGGGGAGTGATACGCAGTATTTT. Translated: CASSLSRGSDTQYF.

This clone was seen only once. The chain combines TRBV5-4 with TRBJ2-1, with D unresolved. CDR1 and CDR2 (germline): SGHNT, YYREEE (reference sequence). The CDR3 sequence is 13 residues long. V lost 4 bases to trimming and J lost 3 bases, with 8 bases between them. CDR3 sequence reads: CASSGPRYNEQFF. DNA of the CDR3: TGTGCCAGCAGCGGGCCCCGCTACAATGAGCAGTTCTTC. Supplemented by reference TRBV5-4 and TRBJ2-1, the full variable domain reads ETGVTQSPTHLIKTRGQQVTLRCSSQSGHNTVSWYQQALGQGPQFIFQYYREEENGRGNFPPRFSGLQFPNYSSELNVNALELDDSALYLCASSGPRYNEQFFGPGTRLTVL.

The chain carries TRBV28 and TRBJ1-3, with D uncertain. The CDR3 spans 14 residues. Germline V gene lookup returns CDR1 MDHEN and CDR2 SYDVKM. Trimming took 6 bases from V and 0 from J, leaving 9 bases between them. CDR3 residues: CASRGGGSGNTIYF. CDR3 DNA sequence: TGTGCCAGCAGGGGAGGCGGCTCTGGAAACACCATATATTTT.

The V and J genes are TRBV10-3 and TRBJ1-5; 7 bases map to TRBD1. Trimming cost V 0 bases and J 9 bases; bases outside gene matches: 8. The germline CDR1 and CDR2 sequences are ENHRY and SYGVKD. The length of the CDR3 is 15 residues. CDR3 residues: CAISESTGTGGPQHF. CDR3 coding DNA: TGTGCCATCAGTGAGTCGACAGGGACCGGGGGGCCCCAGCATTTT.

The V call is TRBV19, the J call TRBJ2-1; TRBD2 matches 12 bases. The junction had 4 bases not matched to a gene; V was cut back by 6 bases and J by 7 bases. CDR1 and CDR2 (germline): LNHDA, SQIVND (reference sequence). This CDR3 region has 14 residues. As DNA, the CDR3 is TGTGCCAGTAGGCTAGCGGGAGGGGGGAATGAGCAGTTCTTC. It yields the protein CASRLAGGGNEQFF. Full variable domain (outside the CDR3, taken from reference TRBV19 and TRBJ2-1): DGGITQSPKYLFRKEGQNVTLSCEQNLNHDAMYWYRQDPGQGLRLIYYSQIVNDFQKGDIAEGYSVSREKKESFPLTVTSAQKNPTAFYLCASRLAGGGNEQFFGPGTRLTVL.

This rearrangement joins TRBV25-1 to TRBJ2-7; 10 bases match TRBD2. CDR1 MGHDK and CDR2 SYGVNS come from the germline V gene. J lost 2 bases, V lost 7 bases, and 17 bases had no gene match. CDR3 size: 18 residues. CDR3 amino acids: CASNFVETSGSKTYEQYF. The CDR3 DNA reads as TGTGCCAGCAACTTCGTAGAGACTAGCGGGTCCAAAACCTACGAGCAGTACTTC.